This T cell receptor (beta chain) was identified in a study of cytomegalovirus exposure and HLA in healthy donors. This PCR relied on a set of 60 Vbeta primers and 13 Jbeta primers. Profiling relied on immunoSEQ multiplex PCR, and the TCRdb table lists in-frame clones only, not all of them. The profile shows some 120,000 clones, 9% to 10% of them singletons. The CDR3 spans 15 residues. The V end was cut by 3 bases, the J end by 0 bases, with 13 bases between. From germline, CDR1 is SQVTM and CDR2 ANQGSEA. The origin of this receptor is a man younger than 45 in good health and CMV-seronegative. The specimen was PBMCs. The chain joins TRBV29-1 to TRBJ2-3; D is uncertain. The CDR3 DNA sequence: TGCAGCGTTGAGTCTTTGCGGCCTAGCACAGATACGCAGTATTTT. Translating it yields CSVESLRPSTDTQYF.